This TCR beta chain was identified during a study of PD-L1 blockade in urothelial cancer. Study in general: Every 3 weeks, patients received intravenous atezolizumab 1,200 mg, beginning 2014. Researchers looked at the blood 3 weeks (second dose) and 6 weeks after treatment began. In terms of prior chemotherapy, patients had received 0 to 3 regimens.

As to time point: pretreatment peripheral blood. The cohort comprised individuals with locally advanced or metastatic urothelial carcinoma. The germline gives CDR1 SEHNR, CDR2 FQNEAQ (reference sequence). CDR3 length: 13 amino acids. Trimming stripped 6 bases from V and 6 bases from J, with 11 bases between. Sequencing used immunoSEQ multiplex PCR; TCRdb keeps in-frame clones, though not all of them. Among about 63,000 clones listed, 80% to 90% were seen once. The source material was PBMCs, sampled around atezolizumab (anti-PD-L1) treatment. This chain joins TRBV7-9 and TRBJ2-2, with D unresolved. This receptor was taken from a man aged 70 or older with urothelial cancer. CDR3 region: CASSLILAGELFF. The CDR3 DNA reads as TGTGCCAGCAGTTTAATACTCGCCGGGGAGCTGTTTTTT. Full variable domain (missing parts from reference TRBV7-9 and TRBJ2-2): DTGVSQNPRHKITKRGQNVTFRCDPISEHNRLYWYRQTLGQGPEFLTYFQNEAQLEKSRLLSDRFSAERPKGSFSTLEIQRTEQGDSAMYLCASSLILAGELFFGEGSRLTVL.